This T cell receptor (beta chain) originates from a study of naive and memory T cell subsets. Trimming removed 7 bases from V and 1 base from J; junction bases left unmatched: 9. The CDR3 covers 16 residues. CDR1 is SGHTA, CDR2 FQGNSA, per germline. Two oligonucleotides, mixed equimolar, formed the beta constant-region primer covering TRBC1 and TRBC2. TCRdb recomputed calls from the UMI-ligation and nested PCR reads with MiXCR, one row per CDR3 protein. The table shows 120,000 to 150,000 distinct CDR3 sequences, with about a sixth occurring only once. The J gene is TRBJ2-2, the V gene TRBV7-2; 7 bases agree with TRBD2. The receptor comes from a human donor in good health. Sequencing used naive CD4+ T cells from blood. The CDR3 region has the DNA TGTGCCAGCACCTTGGCACTAGCGCTGAACACCGGGGAGCTGTTTTTT. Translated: CASTLALALNTGELFF.